The 21 T cell receptor beta chains given below trace back to one sample, sequenced in a study of blood T cell repertoires in COVID-19. Method: immunoSEQ multiplex PCR; TCRdb's copy keeps in-frame clones and lacks some. The table records around 270,000 clones, approximately 86% of them present only once. The sequenced material came from peripheral blood. These receptors all stem from a man aged 40-55 years who had recovered from COVID-19.

This clone was seen a handful of times. The rearrangement uses TRBV14 and TRBJ1-2, with 8 nucleotides matching TRBD1. Germline V CDR1 and CDR2: SGHDN, FVKESK. The CDR3 is 15 residues long. After removal of 2 bases from V and 3 bases from J, the junction contained 5 bases not matched to a gene. CDR3 bases: TGTGCCAGCAGCCAAACAGGGACAGGAGACTATGGCTACACCTTC. Protein product: CASSQTGTGDYGYTF. Variable domain in full (rest from reference TRBV14 and TRBJ1-2): EAGVTQFPSHSVIEKGQTVTLRCDPISGHDNLYWYRRVMGKEIKFLLHFVKESKQDESGMPNNRFLAERTGGTYSTLKVQPAELEDSGVYFCASSQTGTGDYGYTFGSGTRLTVV.

The chain employs TRBV15 and TRBJ1-1; 7 bases match TRBD1. The CDR3 runs 13 residues. Germline CDR1 LNHNV, CDR2 YYDKDF (reference sequence). V was clipped by 4 bases and J by 7 bases; unmatched bases: 6. CDR3 loop: CATSTPDRDEAFF. CDR3 in DNA: TGTGCCACCAGCACTCCAGACAGGGATGAAGCTTTCTTT.

The chain combines TRBV2 with TRBJ2-7, with 10 bases fitting TRBD2. There are 17 residues in the CDR3. Germline V gene lookup returns CDR1 SNHLY and CDR2 FYNNEI. Trimming cost V 5 bases and J 4 bases; bases outside gene matches: 14. This CDR3 is CASSPARLAGVVYEQYF. CDR3 sequence (DNA): TGTGCCAGCAGTCCCGCCCGGCTAGCGGGAGTTGTATACGAGCAGTACTTC.

The J gene is TRBJ2-1, the V gene TRBV4-3; D gene unclear. Trimming cost V 0 bases and J 2 bases, with 14 bases left between them. Germline V gene data show CDR1 as LGHNA and CDR2 as YSLEER. The CDR3 spans 17 residues. In nucleotides, the CDR3 is TGCGCCAGCAGCCAAGATCCAGCGCGATCAACCTACAATGAGCAGTTCTTC. This codes for CASSQDPARSTYNEQFF.

V usage is TRBV6-5 and J usage is TRBJ1-3, with TRBD1 matching over 7 bases. Per germline, CDR1 MNHEY and CDR2 SVGAGI. Losses at the gene ends were 6 bases for V and 0 bases for J; bases not matched to a gene: 5. The CDR3 is 15 residues long. The CDR3 here is CASSLGGPSGNTIYF. The DNA for the CDR3 is TGTGCCAGCAGCCTAGGGGGCCCCTCTGGAAACACCATATATTTT.

This clone showed up just a few times. The chain uses TRBV11-3 and TRBJ2-3; TRBD1 aligns across 10 bases. This CDR3 comprises 15 residues. CDR1 and CDR2 (germline): SGHNT, YENEEA. V gave up 1 base and J gave up 9 bases; unmatched junction bases: 7. The CDR3 DNA is TGTGCCAGCAGCTTAGCGGGGACAGGGGAAATGACGCAGTATTTT. This translates into CASSLAGTGEMTQYF.

This chain joins TRBV27 and TRBJ1-4; 7 bases map to TRBD1. The V gene end was trimmed by 2 bases and the J gene end by 6 bases; junction bases not matched to a gene: 9. The CDR3 covers 16 residues. Germline CDR1 MNHEY, CDR2 SMNVEV (reference sequence). The CDR3 DNA sequence: TGTGCCAGCAGTTTACGACAGGGACAGAAGGATGAAAAACTGTTTTTT. Encoded protein: CASSLRQGQKDEKLFF. Drawing the rest from reference TRBV27 and TRBJ1-4, the complete variable domain is EAQVTQNPRYLITVTGKKLTVTCSQNMNHEYMSWYRQDPGLGLRQIYYSMNVEVTDKGDVPEGYKVSRKEKRNFPLILESPSPNQTSLYFCASSLRQGQKDEKLFFGSGTQLSVL.

The chain carries TRBV4-2 and TRBJ2-3; maybe TRBD2 (6 bases). Trimming left V 0 bases short and J 2 bases short, with 12 bases between. Germline V gene sequence: CDR1 LGHNA, CDR2 YNFKEQ. The CDR3 runs 16 residues. The CDR3 sequence: CASSQDGGTFTDTQYF. The DNA of the CDR3 is TGTGCCAGCAGCCAAGATGGCGGGACTTTCACAGATACGCAGTATTTT.

The chain employs TRBV7-2 and TRBJ1-5; 8 bases align to TRBD1. J gave up 6 bases and V 4 bases, and 2 bases lay outside the gene matches. The CDR3 runs 13 residues. Germline CDR1 and CDR2: SGHTA and FQGNSA. The CDR3, as DNA: TGTGCCAGCAGCTCGGACAGGGTTCAGCCCCAGCATTTT. Its translation is CASSSDRVQPQHF.

The gene calls are TRBV27 and TRBJ1-1, with D possibly TRBD1 on 5 matching bases. Trimming removed 2 bases at V and 5 bases at J, with 18 bases between. CDR1 MNHEY and CDR2 SMNVEV come from the germline V gene (reference sequence). The length of the CDR3 is 16 residues. The CDR3 loop is CASSLMAGAGGTEAFF. CDR3 bases: TGTGCCAGCAGTTTAATGGCGGGTGCGGGGGGGACTGAAGCTTTCTTT.

The genes are TRBV5-8 and TRBJ1-1; TRBD1 agrees at 8 bases. The length of the CDR3 is 14 residues. Per germline, CDR1 SGHTS and CDR2 YDEGEE. The ends lost 0 bases at V and 11 bases at J; junction bases unmatched: 9. CDR3 in amino acids: CASSLGTGWSRAFF. The CDR3 bases are TGTGCCAGCAGCTTGGGGACAGGGTGGAGTCGGGCTTTCTTT.

The gene calls are TRBV20-1 and TRBJ1-1, with D hard to call. The CDR3 contains 11 residues. Germline CDR1 and CDR2: DFQATT and SNEGSKA (reference sequence). V lost 1 base, J lost 6 bases, and 6 bases lay in between. CDR3 DNA: TGCAGTGCTAGAGGAAGCCCTGAAGCTTTCTTT. Translated, it gives CSARGSPEAFF.

The chain is built from TRBV3-1 (or the pseudogene TRBV3-2) and TRBJ1-2; 9 positions match TRBD1. The CDR3 spans 15 residues. Germline V gives CDR1 LGHDT, CDR2 YNNKEL (reference sequence). J gave up 7 bases and V 4 bases, and 10 bases lay outside the gene matches. CDR3 DNA: TGTGCCAGCAGCCCGACCGGGACAGGGCATTCTGGCTACACCTTC. This codes for CASSPTGTGHSGYTF.

The chain is built from TRBV19 and TRBJ1-2, with D tentatively TRBD1 (5 bases). Looked up from germline, CDR1 is LNHDA and CDR2 is SQIVND (reference sequence). V was clipped by 5 bases and J by 4 bases, with 14 bases between them. The CDR3 has 14 amino acids. The CDR3 nucleotides are TGTGCCAGTAGTCCCCAGTGGGGGGTCTATGGCTACACCTTC. Its protein product is CASSPQWGVYGYTF. Variable domain in full (rest from reference TRBV19 and TRBJ1-2): DGGITQSPKYLFRKEGQNVTLSCEQNLNHDAMYWYRQDPGQGLRLIYYSQIVNDFQKGDIAEGYSVSREKKESFPLTVTSAQKNPTAFYLCASSPQWGVYGYTFGSGTRLTVV.

This sequence joins TRBV30 and TRBJ2-1; 7 bases are shared with TRBD2. The germline V gene has CDR1 GTSNPN and CDR2 SVGIG (reference sequence). The V segment lost 5 bases and the J segment 0 bases; nucleotides outside the gene matches: 7. The CDR3 totals 15 residues. Written as DNA, the CDR3 is TGTGCCTGGGACCCTGCGGGAGTCTCCTACAATGAGCAGTTCTTC. It codes for CAWDPAGVSYNEQFF.

This chain connects TRBV6-2 or TRBV6-3 to TRBJ2-4; no definite D call. V lost 5 bases and J lost 0, with 11 bases in between. The CDR3 covers 15 residues. The germline CDR1 and CDR2 sequences are MNHEY and SVGEGT. CDR3 amino acids: CASSRLSIAKNIQYF. DNA of the CDR3: TGTGCCAGCAGTCGACTGTCCATAGCCAAAAACATTCAGTACTTC.

The chain has TRBV30 and TRBJ2-7; TRBD1 matches 7 bases. V lost 0 bases, J lost 7 bases, and 12 bases stayed unmatched. The germline CDR1 and CDR2 sequences are GTSNPN and SVGIG (reference sequence). The CDR3 consists of 15 residues. CDR3 sequence: CAWSVTTPPQGEQYF. As DNA, the CDR3 is TGTGCCTGGAGTGTGACAACACCACCACAGGGGGAGCAGTACTTC.

The genes are TRBV5-4 and TRBJ1-2; 9 bases fit TRBD1. There are 14 residues in the CDR3. The V and J ends lost 3 bases and 2 bases, in that order; junction bases with no gene match: 2. Germline V lookup: CDR1 SGHNT, CDR2 YYREEE (reference sequence). The CDR3 here is CASSWGTGNYGYTF. CDR3 nucleotide sequence: TGTGCCAGCAGCTGGGGGACAGGGAACTATGGCTACACCTTC.

The chain is built from TRBV19 and TRBJ2-7, with D maybe TRBD2 (6 bases). In germline, CDR1 is LNHDA, CDR2 SQIVND (reference sequence). The CDR3 contains 15 residues. V dropped 4 bases and J dropped 4 bases, with 17 bases sitting between them. Written as DNA, the CDR3 is TGTGCCAGTAGTAAATTGCCCGCTAGCGCGTACGAGCAGTACTTC. The encoded protein is CASSKLPASAYEQYF.

The chain employs TRBV12-3 or TRBV12-4 and TRBJ1-1; the match to TRBD1 covers 8 bases. The junction had 4 bases not matched to a gene; V was cut back by 6 bases and J by 4 bases. This CDR3 comprises 13 residues. The CDR3 DNA is TGTGCCAGCAGCTGGACAGGGACCACTGAAGCTTTCTTT. Amino acid sequence: CASSWTGTTEAFF.

This clone occurred a few times. This chain uses TRBV6-5 with TRBJ2-1; D not certain. There are 12 residues in the CDR3. Germline CDR1 is MNHEY and CDR2 is SVGAGI. The germline V and J ends were trimmed by 2 bases and 9 bases, with 8 bases remaining between them. CDR3: CASSYEVGEQFF. The CDR3 bases are TGTGCCAGCAGTTACGAAGTCGGTGAGCAGTTCTTC.